This T cell receptor (beta chain) came from a study of tumor and adjacent non-tumor tissue in lung cancer. Study results and caveats: Patients with more diverse tumor TCRs had worse survival. Significantly higher TCR diversity was found in tumor than normal lung. Tumor repertoires had a smaller top 100 clone share than normal lung.

This CDR3 spans 13 amino acids. The V gene lost 8 bases and the J gene lost 5 bases, with 16 bases spanning the gap. Germline loops: CDR1 DFQATT, CDR2 SNEGSKA (reference sequence). No cell sorting was done before RNA was extracted from the tissue. A remark on this clonotype: No antigen is known for it.

The library came from three nested PCR rounds adapted from ARM-PCR protocols. TCRdb ran MiXCR on the multiplex PCR reads and lists one entry per CDR3 protein. The sample contains more than 75,000 distinct CDR3 sequences, roughly 80% of which appear only once. This chain connects TRBV20-1 to TRBJ2-1, with D uncertain. Sequenced sample: lung tumor tissue. This sequence originates from a woman between 50 and 59 years old with non-small cell lung cancer. CDR3 DNA sequence: TGCAGTACTCCCTCTGGTGAGGACAATGAGCAGTTCTTC. Translated, it gives CSTPSGEDNEQFF.